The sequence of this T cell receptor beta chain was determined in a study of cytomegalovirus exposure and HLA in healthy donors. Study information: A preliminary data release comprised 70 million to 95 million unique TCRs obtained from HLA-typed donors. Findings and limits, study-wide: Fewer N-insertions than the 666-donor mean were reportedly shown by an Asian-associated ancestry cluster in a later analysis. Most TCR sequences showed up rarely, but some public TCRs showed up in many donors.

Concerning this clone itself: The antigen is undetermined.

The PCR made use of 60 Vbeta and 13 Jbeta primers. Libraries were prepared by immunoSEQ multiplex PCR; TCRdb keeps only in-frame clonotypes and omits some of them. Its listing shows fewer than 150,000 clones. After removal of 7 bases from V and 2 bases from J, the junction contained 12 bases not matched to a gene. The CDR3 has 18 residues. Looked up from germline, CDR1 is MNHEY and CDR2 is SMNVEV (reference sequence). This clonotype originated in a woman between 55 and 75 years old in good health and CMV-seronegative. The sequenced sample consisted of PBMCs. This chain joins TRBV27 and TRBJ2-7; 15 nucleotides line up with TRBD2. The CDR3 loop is CASTLTGTSGGSTYEQYF. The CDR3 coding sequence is TGTGCCAGCACCCTGACCGGGACTAGCGGGGGGTCCACCTACGAGCAGTACTTC.